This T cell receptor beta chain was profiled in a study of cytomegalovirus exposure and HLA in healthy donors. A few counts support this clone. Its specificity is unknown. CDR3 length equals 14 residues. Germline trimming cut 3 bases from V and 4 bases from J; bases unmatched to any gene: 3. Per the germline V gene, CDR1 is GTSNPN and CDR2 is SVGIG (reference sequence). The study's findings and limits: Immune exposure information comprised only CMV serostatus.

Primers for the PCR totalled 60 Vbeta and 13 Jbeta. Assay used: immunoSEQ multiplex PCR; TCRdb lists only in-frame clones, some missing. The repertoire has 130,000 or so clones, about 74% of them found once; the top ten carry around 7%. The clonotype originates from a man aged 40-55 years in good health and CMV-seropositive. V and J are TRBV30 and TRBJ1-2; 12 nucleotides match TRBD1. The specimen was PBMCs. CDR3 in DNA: TGTGCCTGGAGGGGGACAGGGGGCGCCTATGGCTACACCTTC. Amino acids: CAWRGTGGAYGYTF.